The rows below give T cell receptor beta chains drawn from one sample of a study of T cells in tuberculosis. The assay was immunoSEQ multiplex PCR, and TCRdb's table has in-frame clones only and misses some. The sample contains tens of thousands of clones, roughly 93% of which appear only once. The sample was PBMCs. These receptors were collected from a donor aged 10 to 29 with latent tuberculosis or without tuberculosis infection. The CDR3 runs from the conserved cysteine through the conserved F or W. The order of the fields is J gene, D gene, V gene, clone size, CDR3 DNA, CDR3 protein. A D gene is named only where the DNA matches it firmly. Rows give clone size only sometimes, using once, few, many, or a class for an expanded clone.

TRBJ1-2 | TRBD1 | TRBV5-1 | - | TGCGCCAGCAGCCCTCGTGGACAGGGACAGGGCTACACCTTC | CASSPRGQGQGYTF
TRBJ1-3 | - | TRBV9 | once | TGTGCCAGCAGCGAAACCGCAGGGGACATCGGAAACACCATATATTTT | CASSETAGDIGNTIYF
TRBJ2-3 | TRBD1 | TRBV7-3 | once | TGTGCCAGCAGCTCTTCCGGGACAGGGGGGACAGATACGCAGTATTTT | CASSSSGTGGTDTQYF
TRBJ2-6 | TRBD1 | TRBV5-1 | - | TGCGCCAGCAGCTTGGCCCCGGGGACAGGGCACGGGGCCAACGTCCTGGCTTTC | CASSLAPGTGHGANVLAF
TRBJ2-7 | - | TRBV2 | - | TGTGCCAGCACCCTGGTACAGGTGGGCGAGCAGTACTTC | CASTLVQVGEQYF
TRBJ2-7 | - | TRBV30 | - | TGTGCCTGGAGTGTACAGTGGCCAGGGTCCGAGCAGTACTTC | CAWSVQWPGSEQYF
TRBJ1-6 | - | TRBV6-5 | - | TGTGCCAGCAGTCTTAGAGGGTCCCTTTCACCCCTCCACTTT | CASSLRGSLSPLHF
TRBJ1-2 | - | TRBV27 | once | TGTGCCAGCAGTTTATCATCGGGGGGCTATGGCTACACCTTC | CASSLSSGGYGYTF
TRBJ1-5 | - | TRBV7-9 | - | TGTGCCAGCAGTATAGCGGGAGGTAGGGGTTTAGGCAATCAGCCCCAGCATTTT | CASSIAGGRGLGNQPQHF
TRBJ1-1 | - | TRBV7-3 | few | TGTGCCAGCAGACAGACACCGAACACTGAAGCTTTCTTT | CASRQTPNTEAFF
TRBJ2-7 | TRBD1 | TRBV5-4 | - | TGTGCCAGCAGCTTAGACAGGGAGTACGAGCAGTACTTC | CASSLDREYEQYF
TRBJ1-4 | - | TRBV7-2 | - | TGTGCCAGCAGCTTTTCTCGGGAGCGCGGTTATGGAAAACTGTTTTTT | CASSFSRERGYGKLFF
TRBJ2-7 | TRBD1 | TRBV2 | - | TGTGCCAGCAAGGAGACAGGGGGCTACGAGCAGTACTTC | CASKETGGYEQYF
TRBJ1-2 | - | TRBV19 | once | TGTGCCAGTACCCTAAGGGGCGGATTTAACTATGGCTACACCTTC | CASTLRGGFNYGYTF
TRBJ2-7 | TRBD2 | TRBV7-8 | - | TGTGCCAGCAGCCAGCGGGACTTTATTTCCTACGAGCAGTACTTC | CASSQRDFISYEQYF
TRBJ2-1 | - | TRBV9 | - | TGTGCCAGCAGTCCTGGGGCAGCTTACAATGAGCAGTTCTTC | CASSPGAAYNEQFF
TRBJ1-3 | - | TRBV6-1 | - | TGTGCCAGCAGTGAAACGGCCAGGGTAATTATTAGTTCTGGAAACACCATATATTTT | CASSETARVIISSGNTIYF
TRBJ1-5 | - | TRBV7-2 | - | TGTGCCAGCAGCTTAGGTGGCAGGGACAATCAGCCCCAGCATTTT | CASSLGGRDNQPQHF
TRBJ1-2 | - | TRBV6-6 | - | TGTGCCAGCAGACAGACAGAGAACTATGGCTACACCTTC | CASRQTENYGYTF
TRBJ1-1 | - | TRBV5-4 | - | TGTGCCAGCAGCCCGACCCCCCTTGGACAGTATGAAGCTTTCTTT | CASSPTPLGQYEAFF
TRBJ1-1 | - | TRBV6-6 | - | TGTGCCAGCAGTTCCACCACGGTGAACACTGAAGCTTTCTTT | CASSSTTVNTEAFF